Presented here are 9 T cell receptor beta chains from one specimen sequenced in a study of CD8+ T cells in alopecia areata. Described treatment: oral pan-JAK inhibitor, 5-10 mg twice daily. As the sequencing template, cDNA was produced by extracting RNA and reverse transcribing it. Profiling relied on immunoSEQ multiplex PCR, and the TCRdb table lists in-frame clones only, not all of them. The sample lists more than 200,000 clones; approximately 67% were seen once. Sample: CD4+ T cells sorted from blood, taken around week 46, from a patient treated with tofacitinib. These receptor sequences come from a human donor with alopecia areata.

J is TRBJ1-1 and V is TRBV7-3, with D possibly matching TRBD1 (5 bases). Germline CDR1 SGHTA, CDR2 FQGTGA. Trimming removed 5 bases from V and 1 base from J, with 14 bases in between. There are 15 residues in the CDR3. The DNA for the CDR3 is TGTGCCAGCAGCCCCGCGGGGGGTACGAACACTGAAGCTTTCTTT. As protein: CASSPAGGTNTEAFF.

The chain is built from TRBV25-1 and TRBJ2-7; either TRBD1 or TRBD2 may supply D (6 bases each). V was pared by 2 bases and J by 0 bases, with 14 bases between. Per the germline V gene, CDR1 is MGHDK and CDR2 is SYGVNS. The CDR3 is made up of 16 amino acids. CDR3 residues: CASSEGGQGFSYEQYF. The DNA of the CDR3 is TGTGCCAGCAGTGAAGGGGGGCAGGGGTTCTCCTACGAGCAGTACTTC.

The rearrangement joins TRBV6-6 to TRBJ1-1; D uncertain. CDR1 is MNHNY and CDR2 is SVGAGI in the germline V gene (reference sequence). The CDR3 totals 12 residues. With 2 bases removed from V and 4 bases from J, the gap between germline ends came to 5 bases. The CDR3 loop is CASSYEATEAFF. Here the CDR3 DNA reads TGTGCCAGCAGTTACGAGGCCACTGAAGCTTTCTTT.

This clone was detected only a few times. The sample holds other DNA sequences that translate to the same CDR3. The chain recombines TRBV7-2 with TRBJ2-3, with D possibly TRBD1 on 6 matching bases. V was trimmed by 6 bases and J by 0 bases, leaving 10 bases between them. In germline, CDR1 is SGHTA, CDR2 FQGNSA. The CDR3 sequence is 14 residues long. As DNA, the CDR3 is TGTGCCAGCAGGTCCGGACAGAGCACAGATACGCAGTATTTT. Encoded protein: CASRSGQSTDTQYF.

The chain carries TRBV29-1 and TRBJ1-2; 8 positions agree with TRBD1. The CDR3 consists of 13 residues. The junction had 4 bases not matched to a gene; V was cut back by 7 bases and J by 0 bases. Germline values: CDR1 SQVTM, CDR2 ANQGSEA. In nucleotides, the CDR3 is TGCAGCGCATTGACAGGGGCTAACTATGGCTACACCTTC. As protein: CSALTGANYGYTF.

V gene TRBV10-3 combines with J gene TRBJ1-2; D call uncertain. Germline lookup yields CDR1 ENHRY and CDR2 SYGVKD. CDR3 length equals 17 residues. Trimming took off 4 bases at V and 0 bases at J, with 18 bases between the two ends. For the CDR3, the DNA is TGTGCCATCAGTGTGGGTGTTATGGGTGGAACTAACTATGGCTACACCTTC. Translating it yields CAISVGVMGGTNYGYTF.

In its sample, this clone was seen once. The J gene is TRBJ2-3, the V gene TRBV29-1; D might be TRBD1 (5 bases). The CDR3 is 14 amino acids. V was clipped by 4 bases and J by 4 bases, with 15 bases between them. CDR1 SQVTM and CDR2 ANQGSEA come from the germline V gene. CDR3 nucleotides: TGCAGCGTTGGAGGCAGGGTTTCGGCAGATACGCAGTATTTT. This sequence encodes CSVGGRVSADTQYF.

The rearrangement uses TRBV5-1 and TRBJ1-3; tentatively, D is TRBD1 (5 bases). The CDR3 is 14 residues long. CDR1 and CDR2 (germline): SGHRS, YFSETQ. V was trimmed by 7 bases and J by 0 bases, leaving 11 bases between them. The CDR3 nucleotides are TGCGCCAGCTGCTCGGGGCTCTCTGGAAACACCATATATTTT. Its translation: CASCSGLSGNTIYF.

The J gene is TRBJ1-2, the V gene TRBV7-3; D gene unclear. The germline V gene encodes CDR1 SGHTA and CDR2 FQGTGA. V was trimmed by 5 bases and J by 8 bases, leaving 15 bases between them. The CDR3 has 13 amino acids. The CDR3 DNA reads as TGTGCCAGCAGCGACTCCGGAAGGCAAGGCTACACCTTC. Its translation: CASSDSGRQGYTF.